This section outlines one TCR beta chain sequence together with its context. Its antigen is still unknown. This specimen comes from a study of T cell responses to AZD1222 COVID-19 vaccine. Overall study findings and caveats: Baseline serostatus was positive in only a handful of AZD1222 recipients.

The germline V and J ends were trimmed by 2 bases and 9 bases, with 17 bases remaining between them. Per the germline V gene, CDR1 is GTSNPN and CDR2 is SVGIG (reference sequence). The CDR3 consists of 15 residues. Measured with immunoSEQ multiplex PCR; TCRdb has only the in-frame clones, and not every one. The sample has 100,000 to 150,000 clones; around 93% are singletons. Here the sequenced sample was peripheral blood, taken on day 0 of AZD1222 vaccination. The source is an adult in good health. The chain carries TRBV30 and TRBJ1-6; D may be TRBD1 (6 bases). CDR3 loop: CAWSLEGVLVSPLHF. CDR3 nucleotides: TGTGCCTGGAGTCTGGAGGGGGTACTGGTTTCACCCCTCCACTTT.